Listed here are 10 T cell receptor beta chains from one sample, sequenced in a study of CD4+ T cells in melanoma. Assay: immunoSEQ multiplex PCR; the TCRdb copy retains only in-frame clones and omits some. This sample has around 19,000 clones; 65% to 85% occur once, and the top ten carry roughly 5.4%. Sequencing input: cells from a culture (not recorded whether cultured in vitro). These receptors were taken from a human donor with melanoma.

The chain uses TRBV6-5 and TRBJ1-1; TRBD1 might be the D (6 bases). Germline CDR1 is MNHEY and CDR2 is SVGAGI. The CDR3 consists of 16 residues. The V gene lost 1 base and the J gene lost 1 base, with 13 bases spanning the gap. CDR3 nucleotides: TGTGCCAGCAGTTACTTCTCCGGGACAAAGAACACTGAAGCTTTCTTT. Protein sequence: CASSYFSGTKNTEAFF.

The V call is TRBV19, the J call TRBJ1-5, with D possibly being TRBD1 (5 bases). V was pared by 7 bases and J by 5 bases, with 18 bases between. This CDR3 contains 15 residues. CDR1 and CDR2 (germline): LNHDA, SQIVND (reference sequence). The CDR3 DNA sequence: TGTGCCAGTACTCAAACGGGCAGGGACCATCAGCCCCAGCATTTT. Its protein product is CASTQTGRDHQPQHF.

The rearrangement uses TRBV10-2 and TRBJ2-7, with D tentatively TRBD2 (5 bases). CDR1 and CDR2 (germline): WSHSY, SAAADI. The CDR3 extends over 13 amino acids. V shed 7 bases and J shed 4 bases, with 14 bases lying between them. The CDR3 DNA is TGCGCCAGCAACCGCGGGTTTTCGTACGAGCAGTACTTC. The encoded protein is CASNRGFSYEQYF.

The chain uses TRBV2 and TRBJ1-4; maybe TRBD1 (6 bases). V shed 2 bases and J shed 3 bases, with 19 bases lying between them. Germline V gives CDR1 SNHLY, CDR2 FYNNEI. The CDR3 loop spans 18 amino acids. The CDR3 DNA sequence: TGTGCCAGCAGTGAACCTGGACAGTGGCGCCCCCCTAATGAAAAACTGTTTTTT. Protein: CASSEPGQWRPPNEKLFF.

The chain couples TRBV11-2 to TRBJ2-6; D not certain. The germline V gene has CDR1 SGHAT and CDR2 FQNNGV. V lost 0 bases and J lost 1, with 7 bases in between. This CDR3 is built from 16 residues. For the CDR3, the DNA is TGTGCCAGCAGCTTAGATCTAGTTTCTGGGGCCAACGTCCTGACTTTC. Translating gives CASSLDLVSGANVLTF. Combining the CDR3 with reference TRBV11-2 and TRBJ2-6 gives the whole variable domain EAGVAQSPRYKIIEKRQSVAFWCNPISGHATLYWYQQILGQGPKLLIQFQNNGVVDDSQLPKDRFSAERLKGVDSTLKIQPAKLEDSAVYLCASSLDLVSGANVLTFGAGSRLTVL.

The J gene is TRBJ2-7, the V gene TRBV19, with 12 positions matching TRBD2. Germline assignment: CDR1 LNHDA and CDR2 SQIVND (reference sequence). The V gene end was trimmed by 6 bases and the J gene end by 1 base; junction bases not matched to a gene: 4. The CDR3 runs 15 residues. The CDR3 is CASRDLAGGSYEQYF. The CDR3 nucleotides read TGTGCCAGTAGGGACCTAGCGGGGGGGTCCTACGAGCAGTACTTC.

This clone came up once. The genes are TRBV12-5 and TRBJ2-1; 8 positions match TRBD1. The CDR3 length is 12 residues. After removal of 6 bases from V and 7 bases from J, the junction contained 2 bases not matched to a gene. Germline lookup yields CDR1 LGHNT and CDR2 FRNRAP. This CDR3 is CASGDRENEQFF. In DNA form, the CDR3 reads TGTGCTAGTGGGGACAGGGAGAATGAGCAGTTCTTC. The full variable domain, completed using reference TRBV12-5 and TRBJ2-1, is DARVTQTPRHKVTEMGQEVTMRCQPILGHNTVFWYRQTMMQGLELLAYFRNRAPLDDSGMPKDRFSAEMPDATLATLKIQPSEPRDSAVYFCASGDRENEQFFGPGTRLTVL.

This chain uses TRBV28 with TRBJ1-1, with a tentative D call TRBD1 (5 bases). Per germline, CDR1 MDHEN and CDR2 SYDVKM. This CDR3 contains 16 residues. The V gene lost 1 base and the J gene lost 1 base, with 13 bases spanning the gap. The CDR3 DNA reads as TGTGCCAGCAGTTTATTCTGGGCAGGGAAGAACACTGAAGCTTTCTTT. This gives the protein CASSLFWAGKNTEAFF.

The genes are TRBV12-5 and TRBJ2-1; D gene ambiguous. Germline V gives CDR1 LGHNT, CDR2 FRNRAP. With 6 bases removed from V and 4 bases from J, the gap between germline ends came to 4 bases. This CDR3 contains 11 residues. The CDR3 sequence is CASGGYNEQFF. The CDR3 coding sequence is TGTGCTAGTGGGGGATACAATGAGCAGTTCTTC. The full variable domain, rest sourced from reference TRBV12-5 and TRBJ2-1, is DARVTQTPRHKVTEMGQEVTMRCQPILGHNTVFWYRQTMMQGLELLAYFRNRAPLDDSGMPKDRFSAEMPDATLATLKIQPSEPRDSAVYFCASGGYNEQFFGPGTRLTVL.

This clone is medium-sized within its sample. CDR3: CASSLELDDSGELFF. The CDR3 DNA is TGCGCCAGCAGCTTGGAACTAGACGATTCCGGGGAGCTGTTTTTT. The chain is built from TRBV5-1 and TRBJ2-2; weak D call: TRBD2 (5 bases). Trimming stripped 0 bases from V and 6 bases from J, with 12 bases between. The CDR3 covers 15 residues. CDR1 is SGHRS, CDR2 YFSETQ, per germline.